This TCR beta chain emerged from a study of identical twins. Study-wide findings and caveats: Monozygotic twins shared more out-of-frame TCR alpha than recombination models predicted. Clonotypes of the beta chain that were abundant in cord blood carried fewer insertions (memory repertoires showed none). Excess low generation probability was seen in twin-shared out-of-frame alpha sequences.

TCRdb re-derived calls from the 5' RACE reads in MiXCR, one entry per CDR3 protein. This sample yields hundreds of thousands of distinct CDR3 sequences, of which approximately 18% are seen a single time; about an eighth belongs to the top ten. This clonotype has only one observation. Its antigen is as yet unknown. Germline V gene lookup returns CDR1 DFQATT and CDR2 SNEGSKA (reference sequence). This CDR3 region has 12 residues. These same records also appear under a second study, on T cells expressing NK-cell markers.

The receptor's source is a woman between 18 and 30 years old in good health. Input material: PBMCs. This chain links TRBV20-1 with TRBJ2-1, with D perhaps given as TRBD1 or TRBD2 (5 bases each). The CDR3 here is CGRGSSYNEQFF. As DNA, the CDR3 is TGCGGCCGGGGCAGCTCCTACAATGAGCAGTTCTTC.